This is a list of T cell receptor beta chains from one sample in a study of CD4+ T cells in melanoma. The method was immunoSEQ multiplex PCR; TCRdb's version includes in-frame clones alone and lacks a portion of them. The table has nearly 50,000 clones, 85% to 90% seen once. The sequencing sample was made of peripheral blood. The receptors derive from a human donor with melanoma. Both conserved end residues are part of each CDR3. The D gene is left open where the match is weak. Only part of the rows carry a size: once, few, many, or a class if the clone is expanded.

j_call: TRBJ2-5; d_call: NA; clone_size: NA; v_call: TRBV9; cdr3_aa: CASSVGARQETQYF; cdr3_nt: TGTGCCAGCAGCGTAGGGGCGCGCCAAGAGACCCAGTACTTC
j_call: TRBJ1-5; d_call: TRBD1; clone_size: NA; v_call: TRBV28; cdr3_aa: CASSFRPTWTGYQPQHF; cdr3_nt: TGTGCCAGCAGTTTCAGGCCTACTTGGACAGGCTATCAGCCCCAGCATTTT
j_call: TRBJ2-5; d_call: TRBD2; clone_size: NA; v_call: TRBV13; cdr3_aa: CASSLGTRGGETQYF; cdr3_nt: TGTGCCAGCAGCCTCGGGACTAGGGGGGGGGAGACCCAGTACTTC
j_call: TRBJ1-2; d_call: NA; clone_size: medium-sized; v_call: TRBV5-1; cdr3_aa: CASSLDGKGYTF; cdr3_nt: TGCGCCAGCAGCTTGGATGGGAAGGGCTACACCTTC
j_call: TRBJ1-1; d_call: NA; clone_size: NA; v_call: TRBV11-2; cdr3_aa: CASSARFSGTEAFF; cdr3_nt: TGTGCCAGCAGCGCGCGTTTTAGCGGCACTGAAGCTTTCTTT
j_call: TRBJ2-7; d_call: NA; clone_size: NA; v_call: TRBV28; cdr3_aa: CASSLSGSRSYF; cdr3_nt: TGTGCCAGCAGTTTATCGGGATCCCGGTCGTACTTC
j_call: TRBJ2-2; d_call: TRBD1; clone_size: NA; v_call: TRBV27; cdr3_aa: CASSLGTGNTGELFF; cdr3_nt: TGTGCCAGCAGTTTAGGGACAGGGAACACCGGGGAGCTGTTTTTT
j_call: TRBJ2-2; d_call: NA; clone_size: NA; v_call: TRBV5-6; cdr3_aa: CASRGTPNTGELFF; cdr3_nt: TGTGCCAGCAGAGGGACACCCAACACCGGGGAGCTGTTTTTT
j_call: TRBJ2-7; d_call: NA; clone_size: medium-sized; v_call: TRBV30; cdr3_aa: CAWDAPYEQYF; cdr3_nt: TGTGCCTGGGACGCTCCCTACGAGCAGTACTTC
j_call: TRBJ1-1; d_call: NA; clone_size: NA; v_call: TRBV4-2; cdr3_aa: CASSQGGLGTEAFF; cdr3_nt: TGTGCCAGCAGCCAAGGGGGATTGGGCACTGAAGCTTTCTTT
j_call: TRBJ2-1; d_call: NA; clone_size: once; v_call: TRBV5-6; cdr3_aa: CASSLGGGDEQFF; cdr3_nt: TGTGCCAGCAGCTTGGGAGGTGGCGATGAGCAGTTCTTC
j_call: TRBJ1-1; d_call: TRBD1; clone_size: NA; v_call: TRBV7-9; cdr3_aa: CASSKGQENTEAFF; cdr3_nt: TGTGCCAGCAGCAAGGGACAGGAGAACACTGAAGCTTTCTTT
j_call: TRBJ1-1; d_call: NA; clone_size: NA; v_call: TRBV7-9; cdr3_aa: CASSPGTSFWNTEAFF; cdr3_nt: TGTGCCAGCAGTCCCGGGACGTCCTTTTGGAACACTGAAGCTTTCTTT
j_call: TRBJ2-3; d_call: NA; clone_size: NA; v_call: TRBV27; cdr3_aa: CASMGTTLNRDTQYF; cdr3_nt: TGTGCCTCCATGGGGACCACACTAAACCGAGATACGCAGTATTTT
j_call: TRBJ1-2; d_call: TRBD1; clone_size: NA; v_call: TRBV5-4; cdr3_aa: CASSRDRGNGYTF; cdr3_nt: TGTGCCAGCAGTCGGGACAGGGGAAATGGCTACACCTTC
j_call: TRBJ2-7; d_call: TRBD1; clone_size: once; v_call: TRBV6-5; cdr3_aa: CASSLGQGIYEQYF; cdr3_nt: TGTGCCAGCAGCCTGGGACAGGGTATCTACGAGCAGTACTTC
j_call: TRBJ2-5; d_call: NA; clone_size: NA; v_call: TRBV18; cdr3_aa: CASSPPQDLETQYF; cdr3_nt: TGTGCCAGCTCACCACCACAGGATCTGGAGACCCAGTACTTC
j_call: TRBJ1-3; d_call: NA; clone_size: NA; v_call: TRBV4-1; cdr3_aa: CASSQALMWRASGNTIYF; cdr3_nt: TGCGCCAGCAGCCAGGCCCTTATGTGGCGTGCCTCTGGAAACACCATATATTTT
j_call: TRBJ1-4; d_call: NA; clone_size: NA; v_call: TRBV30; cdr3_aa: CAWKRGGAGSTNEKLFF; cdr3_nt: TGTGCCTGGAAACGTGGGGGGGCCGGATCAACTAATGAAAAACTGTTTTTT
j_call: TRBJ2-7; d_call: TRBD2; clone_size: NA; v_call: TRBV5-1; cdr3_aa: CASSLGLAGAYEQYF; cdr3_nt: TGCGCCAGCAGCTTGGGGCTAGCGGGAGCCTACGAGCAGTACTTC
j_call: TRBJ1-1; d_call: NA; clone_size: few; v_call: TRBV21-1; cdr3_aa: CASSNRDRGPTFF; cdr3_nt: TGTGCCAGCAGCAACCGGGACAGGGGGCCCACTTTCTTT
j_call: TRBJ1-4; d_call: NA; clone_size: NA; v_call: TRBV18; cdr3_aa: CASSPDSGEKLFF; cdr3_nt: TGTGCCAGCTCACCAGACAGTGGCGAAAAACTGTTTTTT
j_call: TRBJ2-3; d_call: TRBD2; clone_size: NA; v_call: TRBV6-5; cdr3_aa: CASSYHSGGPGDTQYF; cdr3_nt: TGTGCCAGCAGTTACCATAGCGGGGGCCCCGGGGATACGCAGTATTTT
j_call: TRBJ1-5; d_call: TRBD1; clone_size: once; v_call: TRBV7-2; cdr3_aa: CASSLGQGAGQPQHF; cdr3_nt: TGTGCCAGCAGCTTAGGGCAGGGGGCTGGGCAGCCCCAGCATTTT
j_call: TRBJ2-7; d_call: NA; clone_size: NA; v_call: TRBV7-9; cdr3_aa: CASSSGVEQYF; cdr3_nt: TGTGCCAGCAGCTCAGGGGTAGAGCAGTACTTC
j_call: TRBJ2-5; d_call: NA; clone_size: NA; v_call: TRBV5-4; cdr3_aa: CASSSYGWGTQETQYF; cdr3_nt: TGTGCCAGCAGCTCGTATGGTTGGGGGACCCAAGAGACCCAGTACTTC
j_call: TRBJ2-5; d_call: TRBD2; clone_size: NA; v_call: TRBV4-2; cdr3_aa: CASSQRASGGLGSQETQYF; cdr3_nt: TGTGCCAGCAGCCAACGGGCTAGCGGGGGGCTGGGAAGCCAAGAGACCCAGTACTTC
j_call: TRBJ1-3; d_call: NA; clone_size: NA; v_call: TRBV5-1; cdr3_aa: CASSFQGFGNTIYF; cdr3_nt: TGCGCCAGCAGCTTCCAGGGCTTTGGAAACACCATATATTTT
j_call: TRBJ2-5; d_call: NA; clone_size: NA; v_call: TRBV10-2; cdr3_aa: CASSEGGETQYF; cdr3_nt: TGCGCCAGCAGTGAGGGAGGGGAGACCCAGTACTTC
j_call: TRBJ1-5; d_call: NA; clone_size: NA; v_call: TRBV28; cdr3_aa: CASRESNQPQHF; cdr3_nt: TGTGCCAGCAGAGAAAGCAATCAGCCCCAGCATTTT
j_call: TRBJ1-6; d_call: NA; clone_size: NA; v_call: TRBV4-3; cdr3_aa: CASSSATTDYYNSPLHF; cdr3_nt: TGCGCCAGCAGCTCAGCCACGACCGATTACTATAATTCACCCCTCCACTTT
j_call: TRBJ2-3; d_call: NA; clone_size: NA; v_call: TRBV4-3; cdr3_aa: CASSQDTGLSTDAQYF; cdr3_nt: TGCGCCAGCAGCCAAGATACAGGGCTTAGCACAGATGCGCAGTATTTT
j_call: TRBJ1-1; d_call: NA; clone_size: NA; v_call: TRBV6-4; cdr3_aa: CASSARQVRNTEAFF; cdr3_nt: TGTGCCAGCAGTGCTCGACAGGTTCGGAACACTGAAGCTTTCTTT
j_call: TRBJ1-1; d_call: TRBD1; clone_size: NA; v_call: TRBV27; cdr3_aa: CASSPGTGNTEAFF; cdr3_nt: TGTGCCAGCAGTCCCGGGACAGGGAACACTGAAGCTTTCTTT
j_call: TRBJ1-4; d_call: TRBD1; clone_size: NA; v_call: TRBV6-5; cdr3_aa: CASSYDRADEKLFF; cdr3_nt: TGTGCCAGCAGTTACGACAGGGCGGATGAAAAACTGTTTTTT
j_call: TRBJ1-5; d_call: NA; clone_size: NA; v_call: TRBV5-1; cdr3_aa: CASSSTGQSNQPQHF; cdr3_nt: TGCGCCAGCAGCTCGACGGGACAAAGCAATCAGCCCCAGCATTTT
j_call: TRBJ2-7; d_call: TRBD1; clone_size: NA; v_call: TRBV7-9; cdr3_aa: CASSLGDRGLYEQYF; cdr3_nt: TGTGCCAGCAGCTTAGGGGACAGGGGGCTCTACGAGCAGTACTTC
j_call: TRBJ2-1; d_call: NA; clone_size: NA; v_call: TRBV6-5; cdr3_aa: CASSYVAGRGHEQFF; cdr3_nt: TGTGCCAGCAGTTACGTGGCAGGTAGAGGGCATGAGCAGTTCTTC
j_call: TRBJ2-1; d_call: NA; clone_size: NA; v_call: TRBV7-6; cdr3_aa: CASSPRLVYNEQFF; cdr3_nt: TGTGCCAGCAGCCCCCGACTGGTTTACAATGAGCAGTTCTTC
j_call: TRBJ1-6; d_call: NA; clone_size: once; v_call: TRBV28; cdr3_aa: CAGSLLTGPFLAF; cdr3_nt: TGTGCCGGCAGTTTACTTACCGGGCCCTTCCTTGCGTTT
j_call: TRBJ1-1; d_call: NA; clone_size: NA; v_call: TRBV30; cdr3_aa: CAGKTVVGPNTEAFF; cdr3_nt: TGTGCCGGAAAAACTGTGGTTGGCCCGAACACTGAAGCTTTCTTT
j_call: TRBJ1-1; d_call: NA; clone_size: NA; v_call: TRBV9; cdr3_aa: CASSVEGVVNTEAFF; cdr3_nt: TGTGCCAGCAGCGTAGAAGGGGTCGTGAACACTGAAGCTTTCTTT
j_call: TRBJ2-1; d_call: TRBD2; clone_size: NA; v_call: TRBV19; cdr3_aa: CATTTSLAGGNEQFF; cdr3_nt: TGTGCCACTACCACGTCCCTAGCGGGGGGTAATGAGCAGTTCTTC
j_call: TRBJ1-5; d_call: TRBD1; clone_size: few; v_call: TRBV7-2; cdr3_aa: CASSQGANNQPQHF; cdr3_nt: TGTGCCAGCAGTCAGGGGGCTAACAATCAGCCCCAGCATTTT
j_call: TRBJ2-1; d_call: NA; clone_size: NA; v_call: TRBV5-8; cdr3_aa: CASSLGTGWRDEQFF; cdr3_nt: TGTGCCAGCAGCTTGGGGACGGGGTGGCGGGATGAGCAGTTCTTC
j_call: TRBJ2-3; d_call: NA; clone_size: NA; v_call: TRBV6-1; cdr3_aa: CASSATRASTDTQYF; cdr3_nt: TGTGCCAGCAGTGCCACAAGAGCTAGCACAGATACGCAGTATTTT
j_call: TRBJ1-2; d_call: TRBD1; clone_size: NA; v_call: TRBV7-6; cdr3_aa: CASGGRDRGFRGYTF; cdr3_nt: TGTGCCAGCGGTGGCCGGGACAGGGGTTTCCGAGGCTACACCTTC